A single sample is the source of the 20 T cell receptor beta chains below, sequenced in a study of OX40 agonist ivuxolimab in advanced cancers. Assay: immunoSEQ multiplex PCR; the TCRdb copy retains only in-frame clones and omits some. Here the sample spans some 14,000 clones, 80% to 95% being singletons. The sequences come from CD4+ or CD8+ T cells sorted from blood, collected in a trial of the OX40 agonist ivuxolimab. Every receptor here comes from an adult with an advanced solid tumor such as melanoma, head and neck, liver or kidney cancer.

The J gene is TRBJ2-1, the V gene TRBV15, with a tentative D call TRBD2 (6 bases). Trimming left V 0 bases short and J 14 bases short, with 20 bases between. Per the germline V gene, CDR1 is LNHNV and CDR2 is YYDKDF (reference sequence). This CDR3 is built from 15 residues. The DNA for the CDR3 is TGTGCCACCAGCAGAGATTATACTGGCGGGGCTGGGGAGTTCTTC. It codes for CATSRDYTGGAGEFF.

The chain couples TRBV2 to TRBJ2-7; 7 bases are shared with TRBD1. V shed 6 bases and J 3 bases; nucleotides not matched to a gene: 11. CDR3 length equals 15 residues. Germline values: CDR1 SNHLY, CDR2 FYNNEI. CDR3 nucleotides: TGTGCCAGCAGAGAGGGGGCTAAGTGGGACTACGAGCAGTACTTC. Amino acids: CASREGAKWDYEQYF.

CDR3 DNA: TGTGCCAGCAGGCTAGCGGGAGTGGGTACCGGGGAGCTGTTTTTT. It yields the protein CASRLAGVGTGELFF. The V gene is TRBV27, the J gene TRBJ2-2, with 10 nucleotides matching TRBD2. V lost 6 bases to trimming and J lost 5 bases; unmatched junction nucleotides: 6. CDR3 length: 15 amino acids. The germline V gene has CDR1 MNHEY and CDR2 SMNVEV (reference sequence).

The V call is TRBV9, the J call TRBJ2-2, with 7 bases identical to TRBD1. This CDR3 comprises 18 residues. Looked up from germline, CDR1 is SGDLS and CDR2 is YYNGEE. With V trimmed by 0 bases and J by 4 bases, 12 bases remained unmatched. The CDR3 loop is CASSVVAGDSGGTGELFF. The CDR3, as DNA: TGTGCCAGCAGCGTAGTGGCAGGGGACAGTGGGGGCACCGGGGAGCTGTTTTTT.

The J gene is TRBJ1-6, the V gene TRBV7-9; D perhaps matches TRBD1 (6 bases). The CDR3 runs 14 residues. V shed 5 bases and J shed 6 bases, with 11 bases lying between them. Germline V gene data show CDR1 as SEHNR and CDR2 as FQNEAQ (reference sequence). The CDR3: CASSTGGANSPLHF. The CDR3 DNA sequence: TGTGCCAGCAGCACCGGGGGGGCTAATTCACCCCTCCACTTT.

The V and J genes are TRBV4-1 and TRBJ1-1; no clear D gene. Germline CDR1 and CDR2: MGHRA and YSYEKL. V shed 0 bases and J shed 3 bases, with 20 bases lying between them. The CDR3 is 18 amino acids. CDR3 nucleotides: TGCGCCAGCAGCCAAGAGGCGGCCTACATGGATCGGGACACTGAAGCTTTCTTT. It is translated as CASSQEAAYMDRDTEAFF.

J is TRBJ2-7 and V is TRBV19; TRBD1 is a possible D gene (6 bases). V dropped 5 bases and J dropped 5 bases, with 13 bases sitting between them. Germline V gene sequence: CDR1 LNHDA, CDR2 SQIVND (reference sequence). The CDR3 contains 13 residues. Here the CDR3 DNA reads TGTGCCAGTAGTTTTTCAGGGGTCCACGAGCAGTACTTC. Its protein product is CASSFSGVHEQYF.

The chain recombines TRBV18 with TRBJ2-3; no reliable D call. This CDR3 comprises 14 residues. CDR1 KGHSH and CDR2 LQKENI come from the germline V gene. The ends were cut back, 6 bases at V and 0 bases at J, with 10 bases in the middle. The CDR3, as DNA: TGTGCCAGCTCGCCCATGACTAGCACAGATACGCAGTATTTT. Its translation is CASSPMTSTDTQYF.

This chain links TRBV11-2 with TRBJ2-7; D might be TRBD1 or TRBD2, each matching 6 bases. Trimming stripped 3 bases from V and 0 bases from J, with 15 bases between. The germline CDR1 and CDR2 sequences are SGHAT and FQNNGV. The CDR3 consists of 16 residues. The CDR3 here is CASSFYRGPFSYEQYF. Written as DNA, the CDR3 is TGTGCCAGCAGCTTCTATCGGGGGCCCTTCTCCTACGAGCAGTACTTC.

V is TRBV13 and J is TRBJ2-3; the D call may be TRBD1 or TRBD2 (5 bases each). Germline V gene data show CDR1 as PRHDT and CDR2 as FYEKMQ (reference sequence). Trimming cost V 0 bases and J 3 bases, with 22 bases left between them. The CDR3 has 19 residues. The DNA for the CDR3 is TGTGCCAGCAGCTTAGGCTTGAACCTTTGGGGGAGAAGTACAGATACGCAGTATTTT. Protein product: CASSLGLNLWGRSTDTQYF.

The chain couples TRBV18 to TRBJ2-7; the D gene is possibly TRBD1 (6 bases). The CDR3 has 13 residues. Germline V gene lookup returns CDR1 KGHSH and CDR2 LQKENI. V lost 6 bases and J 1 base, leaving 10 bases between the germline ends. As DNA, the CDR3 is TGTGCCAGCTCCCCCGGGACATCCTACGAGCAGTACTTC. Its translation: CASSPGTSYEQYF.

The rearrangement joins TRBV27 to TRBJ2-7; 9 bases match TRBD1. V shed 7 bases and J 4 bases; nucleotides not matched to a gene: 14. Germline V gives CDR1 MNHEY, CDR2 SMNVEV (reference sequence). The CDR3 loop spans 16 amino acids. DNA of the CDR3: TGTGCCAGCAATGGTATTATGGGACAGGGTCTATACGAGCAGTACTTC. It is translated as CASNGIMGQGLYEQYF.

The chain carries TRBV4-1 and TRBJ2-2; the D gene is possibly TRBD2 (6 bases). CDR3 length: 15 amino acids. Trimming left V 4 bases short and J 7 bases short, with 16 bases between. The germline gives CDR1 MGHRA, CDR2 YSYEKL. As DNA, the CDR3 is TGCGCCAGCAGCCTGGCGGGGCGGGTCGGCGGGGAGCTGTTTTTT. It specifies CASSLAGRVGGELFF.

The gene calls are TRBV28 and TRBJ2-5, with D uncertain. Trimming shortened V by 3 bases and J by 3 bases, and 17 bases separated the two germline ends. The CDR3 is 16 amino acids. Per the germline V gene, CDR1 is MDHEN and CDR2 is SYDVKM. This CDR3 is CASSFQGSLQEETQYF. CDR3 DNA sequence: TGTGCCAGCAGTTTTCAAGGTTCGCTGCAGGAAGAGACCCAGTACTTC.

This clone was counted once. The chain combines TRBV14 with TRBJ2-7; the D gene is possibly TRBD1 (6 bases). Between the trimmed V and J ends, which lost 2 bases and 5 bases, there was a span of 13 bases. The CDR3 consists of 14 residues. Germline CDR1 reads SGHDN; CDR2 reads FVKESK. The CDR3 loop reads CASSQNGAGDEQYF. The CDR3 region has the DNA TGTGCCAGCAGCCAAAATGGGGCAGGGGACGAGCAGTACTTC. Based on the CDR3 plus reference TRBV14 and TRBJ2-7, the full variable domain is EAGVTQFPSHSVIEKGQTVTLRCDPISGHDNLYWYRRVMGKEIKFLLHFVKESKQDESGMPNNRFLAERTGGTYSTLKVQPAELEDSGVYFCASSQNGAGDEQYFGPGTRLTVT.

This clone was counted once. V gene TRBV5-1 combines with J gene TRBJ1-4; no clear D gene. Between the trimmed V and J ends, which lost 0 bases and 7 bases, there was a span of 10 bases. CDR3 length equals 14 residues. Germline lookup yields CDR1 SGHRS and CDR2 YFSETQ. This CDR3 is CASSLAGGGEKLFF. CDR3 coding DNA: TGCGCCAGCAGCTTGGCAGGTGGCGGTGAAAAACTGTTTTTT.

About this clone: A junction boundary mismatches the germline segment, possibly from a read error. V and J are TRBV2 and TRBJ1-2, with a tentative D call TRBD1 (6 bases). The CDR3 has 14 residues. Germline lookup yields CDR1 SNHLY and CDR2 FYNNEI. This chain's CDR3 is CASTDPGANFGYTF. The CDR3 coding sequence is TGTGCCAGCACCGACCCAGGGGCTAACTTTGGCTACACCTTC.

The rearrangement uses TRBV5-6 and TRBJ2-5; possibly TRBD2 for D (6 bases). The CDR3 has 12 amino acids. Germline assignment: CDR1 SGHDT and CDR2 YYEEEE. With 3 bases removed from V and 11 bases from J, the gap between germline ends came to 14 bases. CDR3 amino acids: CASSWDGTEQYF. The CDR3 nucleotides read TGTGCCAGCAGCTGGGACGGGACTGAACAGTACTTC.

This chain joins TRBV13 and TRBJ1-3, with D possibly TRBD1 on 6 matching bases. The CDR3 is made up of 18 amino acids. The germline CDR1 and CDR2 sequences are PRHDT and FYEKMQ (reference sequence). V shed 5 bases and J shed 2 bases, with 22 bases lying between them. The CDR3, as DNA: TGTGCCAGCAGCCAGGGCGACCACAGGGATGACCCTGGAAACACCATATATTTT. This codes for CASSQGDHRDDPGNTIYF.

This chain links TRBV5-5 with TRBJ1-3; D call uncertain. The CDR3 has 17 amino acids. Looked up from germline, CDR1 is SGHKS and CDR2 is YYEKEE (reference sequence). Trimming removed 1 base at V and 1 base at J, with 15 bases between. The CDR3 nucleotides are TGTGCCAGCAGCTTGTCATCGTTCGGAGTATCTGGAAACACCATATATTTT. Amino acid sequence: CASSLSSFGVSGNTIYF.